This T cell receptor (beta chain) was observed in a study of response to subunit inactivated influenza vaccine. Only a few counts were recorded for this clonotype. TCRdb reprocessed the RT-PCR reads with MiXCR, giving one entry per CDR3 protein. The sample has about 650,000 distinct CDR3 sequences, around 15% seen once. The clonotype was recovered from a man in his fifties or sixties who received an inactivated influenza vaccine. The input for sequencing was PBMCs from blood, taken less than 15 days before vaccination.

CDR3 bases: TGTGCCAGCAGGAGAGGGGTCACCGGGGAGCTGTTTTTT. This encodes CASRRGVTGELFF. The chain couples TRBV2 to TRBJ2-2; D may correspond to TRBD1 or TRBD2 (5 bases each). The CDR3 runs 13 residues. Trimming took off 6 bases at V and 4 bases at J, with 9 bases between the two ends. Germline CDR1 is SNHLY and CDR2 is FYNNEI.